A selection of T cell receptor beta chains follows, all from one sample in a study of monozygotic twins with inflammatory bowel disease. TCRdb re-called the 5' RACE reads and gives one entry per CDR3 protein, without DNA. Its listing shows 350,000 to 550,000 distinct CDR3 sequences. Sequences were obtained from blood. These receptors all come from a human donor with ulcerative colitis or Crohn's disease, or a healthy co-twin of an affected twin (not recorded which). Each CDR3 is given with its conserved first and last residue.

TRBV12-3/TRBV12-4,TRBJ1-2,CASRLREGYGYTF
TRBV20-1,TRBJ1-5,CSASPPGGRQPQHF
TRBV10-3,TRBJ2-4,CAISESTQENIQYF
TRBV7-9,TRBJ2-7,CASSPRTADWWEQYF
TRBV12-3/TRBV12-4,TRBJ2-3,CASSPGVPSTDTQYF
TRBV6-5,TRBJ2-5,CASSYLQGGETQYF
TRBV18,TRBJ1-2,CASSLRTALDYGYTF
TRBV3-1,TRBJ2-7,CASSLPGREQYF
TRBV5-1,TRBJ1-6,CASSLGRQGSSPLHF
TRBV5-6,TRBJ2-7,CASSYNGVYEQYF
TRBV12-3/TRBV12-4,TRBJ2-2,CASSLGPGTGELFF
TRBV12-3/TRBV12-4,TRBJ2-1,CASSASGAHYNEQFF
TRBV6-1,TRBJ1-2,CASSRTGDNYGYTF
TRBV5-6,TRBJ2-7,CASSLEGLAGLF
TRBV7-2,TRBJ1-2,CASSLASSHYGYTF
TRBV6-2/TRBV6-3,TRBJ2-2,CASSYSTWNGELFF
TRBV28,TRBJ2-7,CATHGERYEQYF
TRBV7-9,TRBJ2-1,CASSLLAGGSNEQFF
TRBV7-9,TRBJ1-1,CASTRTQNTEAFF
TRBV4-2,TRBJ1-4,CASSPGGYGQQTNEKLFF
TRBV2,TRBJ2-2,CASRLSGGAPGELFF
TRBV12-3/TRBV12-4,TRBJ1-2,CASSLKRGVRGYTF
TRBV6-5,TRBJ1-6,CASSYSVALGSPLHF
TRBV5-1,TRBJ2-5,CASSLGLAGGNQETQYF
TRBV7-2,TRBJ1-1,CASSLGGVTEAFF
TRBV29-1,TRBJ2-1,CSVDRDMYNEQFF
TRBV5-1,TRBJ2-1,CASFELDEQFF
TRBV10-3,TRBJ1-2,CAISVGQYGYTF
TRBV28,TRBJ2-7,CASISSGAGGYEQYF
TRBV7-2,TRBJ1-6,CASSSTGNSPLHF
TRBV28,TRBJ2-7,CASSPGLAGAYEQYF
TRBV25-1,TRBJ2-1,CASSLFFDEQFF
TRBV19,TRBJ2-4,CASSMGGKNIQYF
TRBV7-9,TRBJ2-1,CASIGTSGSRGDNEQFF
TRBV7-2,TRBJ1-5,CASSRDRGDQPQHF
TRBV5-1,TRBJ2-3,CASSFLTGGITDTQYF
TRBV29-1,TRBJ2-1,CSVAGRLTYNEQFF
TRBV5-1,TRBJ1-2,CASSSLQGTDYTF
TRBV19,TRBJ2-7,CASSIDSYEQYF
TRBV13,TRBJ1-4,CASSSSRDGEKLFF
TRBV3-1,TRBJ2-7,CASSRTPYEQYF
TRBV12-3/TRBV12-4,TRBJ1-5,CASSTEANINQPQHF
TRBV7-2,TRBJ2-7,CASSFGVNEQYF
TRBV3-1,TRBJ2-1,CASSQGSYNEQFF
TRBV5-1,TRBJ2-1,CASSSGGGSYNEQFF
TRBV28,TRBJ1-2,CASSPDGPASGYTF
TRBV5-6,TRBJ2-1,CASSPRFTGEQFF
TRBV5-1,TRBJ2-1,CASSLEGAYYNEQFF
TRBV5-1,TRBJ1-1,CASSLRGEDTEAFF
TRBV12-3/TRBV12-4,TRBJ2-7,CASTNGGGSTYEQYF
TRBV10-3,TRBJ2-1,CAISLLAGVYNEQFF
TRBV6-1,TRBJ1-5,CASSETGGSNQPQHF
TRBV12-3/TRBV12-4,TRBJ1-1,CASSGNRGNTEAFF
TRBV20-1,TRBJ2-3,CSARDSGLAASTDTQYF
TRBV11-1,TRBJ1-4,CASSLLATGGITNEKLFF
TRBV29-1,TRBJ2-3,CSVISTTDTQYF
TRBV4-2,TRBJ2-1,CASSQDFRGGAYNEQFF
TRBV12-3/TRBV12-4,TRBJ1-1,CASSLYNPSEAFF
TRBV7-2,TRBJ2-7,CASSSPFPSYEQYF
TRBV20-1,TRBJ2-7,CSARYRAAPYEQYF